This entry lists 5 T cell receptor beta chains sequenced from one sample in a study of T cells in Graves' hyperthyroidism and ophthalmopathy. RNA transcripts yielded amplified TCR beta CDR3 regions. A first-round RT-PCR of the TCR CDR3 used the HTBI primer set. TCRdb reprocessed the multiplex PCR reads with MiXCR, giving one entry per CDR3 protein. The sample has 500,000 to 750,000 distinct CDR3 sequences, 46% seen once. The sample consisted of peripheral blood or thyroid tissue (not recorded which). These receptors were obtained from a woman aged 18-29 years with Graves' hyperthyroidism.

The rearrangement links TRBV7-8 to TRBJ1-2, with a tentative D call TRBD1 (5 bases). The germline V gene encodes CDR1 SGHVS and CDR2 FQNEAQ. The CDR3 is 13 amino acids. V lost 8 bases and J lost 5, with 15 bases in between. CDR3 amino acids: CASRGWSPYGYTF. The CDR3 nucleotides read TGTGCCAGCCGGGGGTGGTCCCCTTATGGCTACACCTTC.

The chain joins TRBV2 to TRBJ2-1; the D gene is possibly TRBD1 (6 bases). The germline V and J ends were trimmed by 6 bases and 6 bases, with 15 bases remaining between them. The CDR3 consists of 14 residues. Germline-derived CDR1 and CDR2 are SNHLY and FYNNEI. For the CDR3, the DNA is TGTGCCAGCAGAACCACCCCCAGGGGCAATGAGCAGTTCTTC. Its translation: CASRTTPRGNEQFF.

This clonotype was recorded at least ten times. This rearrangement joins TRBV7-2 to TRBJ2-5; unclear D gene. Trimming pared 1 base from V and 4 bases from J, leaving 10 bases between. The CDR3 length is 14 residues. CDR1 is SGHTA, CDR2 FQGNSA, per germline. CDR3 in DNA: TGTGCCAGCAGCTTAGGTTCCGCAGGAGAGACCCAGTACTTC. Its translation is CASSLGSAGETQYF.

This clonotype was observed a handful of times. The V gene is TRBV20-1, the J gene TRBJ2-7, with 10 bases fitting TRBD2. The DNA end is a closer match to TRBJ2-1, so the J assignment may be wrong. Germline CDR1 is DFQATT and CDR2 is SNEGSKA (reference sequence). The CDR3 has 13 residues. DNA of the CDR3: TGCAGTGCTCCCCGACTAGCGGGTAATGAGCAGTTCTTC. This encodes CSAPRLAGNEQFF.

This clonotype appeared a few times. For the CDR3, the DNA is TGCGCCAGCAGCTTGGAACTAGCGTTGTACGAGCAGTACTTC. Amino acids: CASSLELALYEQYF. This chain joins TRBV5-1 and TRBJ2-7; 7 nucleotides line up with TRBD2. There are 14 residues in the CDR3. V lost 0 bases to trimming and J lost 4 bases; unmatched junction nucleotides: 4. The V gene's germline CDR1 is SGHRS and CDR2 YFSETQ.